This T cell receptor (beta chain) was captured by sequencing in a study of T cell changes during pregnancy in multiple sclerosis. Method: immunoSEQ multiplex PCR; TCRdb's copy keeps in-frame clones and lacks some. Here the sample spans around 100,000 clones, more than 90% being singletons. The CDR3 has 14 amino acids. Germline CDR1 LNHDA, CDR2 SQIVND (reference sequence). V was clipped by 7 bases and J by 6 bases; unmatched bases: 9. The specimen comprised peripheral blood, sampled in the second trimester of pregnancy. The source is a female donor with multiple sclerosis, enrolled in a pregnancy study. This rearrangement joins TRBV19 to TRBJ1-2; 9 bases match TRBD1. DNA for the CDR3: TGTGCCAGTAACCCCTGGACAGGGGAAGATGGCTACACCTTC. Translation: CASNPWTGEDGYTF.